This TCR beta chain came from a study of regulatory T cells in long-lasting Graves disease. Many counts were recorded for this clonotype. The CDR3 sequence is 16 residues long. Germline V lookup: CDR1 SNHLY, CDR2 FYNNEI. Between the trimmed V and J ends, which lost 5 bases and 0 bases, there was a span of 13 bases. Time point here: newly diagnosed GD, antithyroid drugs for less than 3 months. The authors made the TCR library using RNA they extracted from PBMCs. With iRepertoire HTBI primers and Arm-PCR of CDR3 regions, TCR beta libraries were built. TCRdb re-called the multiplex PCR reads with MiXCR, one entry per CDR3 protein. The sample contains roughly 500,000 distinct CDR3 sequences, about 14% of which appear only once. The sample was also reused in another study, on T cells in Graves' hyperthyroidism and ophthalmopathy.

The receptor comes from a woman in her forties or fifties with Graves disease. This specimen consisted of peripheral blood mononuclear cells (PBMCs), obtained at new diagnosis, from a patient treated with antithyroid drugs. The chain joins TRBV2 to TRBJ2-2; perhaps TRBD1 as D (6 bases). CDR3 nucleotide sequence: TGTGCCAGCAGTTCGGGGACACCGACGAACACCGGGGAGCTGTTTTTT. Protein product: CASSSGTPTNTGELFF.